A selection of T cell receptor beta chains follows, all from one sample in a study of somatic mutations in cytotoxic T cells in rheumatoid arthritis. TCRdb's table, derived via immunoSEQ multiplex PCR, lists solely in-frame clones and lacks some. The sample holds fewer than 9,000 clones, about three fifths seen once. Material for sequencing was CD8+ T cells sorted from blood. The receptors shown here come from a woman between 40 and 55 years old in good health. CDR3s include the opening cysteine and the closing phenylalanine or tryptophan. The order of the fields is V gene, J gene, clone size, D gene, CDR3 protein, CDR3 DNA. The D gene is left open where the match is weak. Clone size is shown for a subset of rows, as once, few, many or a class of expanded clone.

>TRBV6-6|TRBJ2-7|few|NA
CASASSGFSYEQYF
TGTGCCAGCGCCTCCTCCGGGTTCTCCTACGAGCAGTACTTC
>TRBV6-5|TRBJ2-1|NA|TRBD1
CASSRGQGGGNQQFF
TGTGCCAGCAGCCGCGGACAGGGTGGGGGAAATCAGCAGTTCTTC
>TRBV2|TRBJ2-1|few|NA
CASSEGGEWYNEQFF
TGTGCCAGCAGTGAAGGGGGGGAGTGGTACAATGAGCAGTTCTTC
>TRBV6-5|TRBJ2-1|NA|TRBD2
CASNRLGGRQNEQFF
TGTGCCAGCAATAGGCTTGGCGGGAGACAGAATGAGCAGTTCTTC
>TRBV7-9|TRBJ2-3|NA|NA
CASSLALRAGDTQYF
TGTGCCAGCAGCTTAGCGTTGAGGGCAGGAGATACGCAGTATTTT
>TRBV21-1|TRBJ2-1|NA|NA
CASSKRGGVREDNEQFF
TGTGCCAGCAGCAAACGAGGAGGCGTAAGGGAAGACAATGAGCAGTTCTTC
>TRBV4-1|TRBJ1-2|few|NA
CASSPGTNYGYTF
TGCGCCAGCAGCCCCGGGACCAACTATGGCTACACCTTC
>TRBV27|TRBJ2-1|NA|NA
CASNFGRTYNEQFF
TGTGCCAGCAATTTCGGAAGGACTTACAATGAGCAGTTCTTC
>TRBV21-1|TRBJ1-4|NA|NA
CASSKAGRERVTNEKLFF
TGTGCCAGCAGCAAAGCGGGCAGGGAAAGGGTAACTAATGAAAAACTGTTTTTT
>TRBV5-1|TRBJ2-7|NA|TRBD1
CASRPGTGAYEQYF
TGCGCCAGCAGGCCCGGGACAGGGGCGTACGAGCAGTACTTC
>TRBV7-9|TRBJ2-1|NA|NA
CASSSRGGLPYNEQFF
TGTGCCAGCAGCTCGAGGGGCGGCCTGCCCTACAATGAGCAGTTCTTC
>TRBV7-9|TRBJ2-2|NA|TRBD2
CASSLPSGTAGELFF
TGTGCCAGCAGCTTACCGAGCGGGACGGCCGGGGAGCTGTTTTTT
>TRBV10-3|TRBJ2-7|few|TRBD1
CAIGAGGWEQYF
TGTGCCATCGGAGCAGGGGGCTGGGAGCAGTACTTC
>TRBV28|TRBJ1-4|few|NA
CASTGGEKLFF
TGTGCCAGCACTGGGGGTGAAAAACTGTTTTTT
>TRBV10-1|TRBJ1-1|few|NA
CASSVGVDTEAFF
TGCGCCAGCAGTGTAGGGGTAGACACTGAAGCTTTCTTT
>TRBV11-2|TRBJ1-5|NA|TRBD1
CASSLDGTGLGPQHF
TGTGCCAGCAGCTTAGATGGGACAGGCCTCGGGCCCCAGCATTTT
>TRBV6-6|TRBJ2-7|NA|NA
CASRALGGRDEQYF
TGTGCCAGCAGGGCGCTTGGGGGGCGCGACGAGCAGTACTTC
>TRBV7-6|TRBJ2-3|NA|NA
CASSLVGADTQYF
TGTGCCAGCAGCTTAGTCGGAGCGGATACGCAGTATTTT
>TRBV11-3|TRBJ2-7|few|NA
CASSSWEGEQYF
TGTGCCAGCAGCTCCTGGGAAGGCGAGCAGTACTTC
>TRBV2|TRBJ2-1|NA|TRBD2
CASAGGGAGNEQFF
TGTGCCAGCGCAGGCGGGGGGGCGGGCAATGAGCAGTTCTTC
>TRBV11-2|TRBJ1-4|NA|NA
CASSFGPYRETTNEKLFF
TGTGCCAGCAGCTTTGGCCCATACAGGGAGACAACTAATGAAAAACTGTTTTTT
>TRBV6-1|TRBJ2-2|NA|TRBD2
CASSDTSGSWFYGELFF
TGTGCCAGCAGTGATACTAGCGGGAGTTGGTTTTACGGGGAGCTGTTTTTT
>TRBV7-6|TRBJ2-5|medium-sized|NA
CASSLWASEGETQYF
TGTGCCAGCAGCTTATGGGCCAGCGAGGGAGAGACCCAGTACTTC
>TRBV5-1|TRBJ2-1|NA|NA
CASSFHRDLNEQFF
TGCGCCAGCAGCTTTCACAGGGACCTCAATGAGCAGTTCTTC